Listed below are T cell receptor beta chains from one sample, sequenced in a study of persistence of HIV-infected CD4 T cells. These TCRs are of unknown antigen specificity. Profiled with immunoSEQ multiplex PCR; TCRdb holds only in-frame clones, not every one. The sample lists roughly 34,000 clones; roughly 87% were seen once. Sequences were derived from CD4+ T cells sorted from PBMCs after roughly 20-hour stimulation, sampled from a patient who received antiretroviral therapy. The receptors were sampled from an adult woman with HIV who was CMV-seropositive. CDR3s include the opening cysteine and the closing phenylalanine or tryptophan. A D gene is named only where the DNA matches it firmly. Some rows have no size entry. The others give once, few or many, or a class for an expanded clone.

V	J	size	D	DNA	CDR3
TRBV7-2	TRBJ1-2	-	TRBD1	TGTGCCAGCAGCTTAAACAGGGGGCGCGGTGGCTACACCTTC	CASSLNRGRGGYTF
TRBV7-2	TRBJ2-7	-	-	TGTGCCAGCAGCCCCGACCCCCGGGGCTACGAGCAGTACTTC	CASSPDPRGYEQYF
TRBV7-9	TRBJ1-4	once	-	TGTGCCAGCACCCCTTCGGGAGGGAATGAAAAACTGTTTTTT	CASTPSGGNEKLFF
TRBV4-3	TRBJ1-2	-	TRBD1	TGCGCCAGCAGCCAAGGACAGGGTGGGTTTAGAGGTGGCTACACCTTC	CASSQGQGGFRGGYTF
TRBV6-5	TRBJ1-6	-	TRBD1	TGTGCCGGCCAGGGGGATCGGGGGTCACCCCTCCACTTT	CAGQGDRGSPLHF
TRBV15	TRBJ2-1	-	-	TGTGCCACCAGCAGAGATGGCGCCTGGGAGGCGTTCTTC	CATSRDGAWEAFF
TRBV7-3	TRBJ1-2	few	TRBD1	TGTGCCAGCAGCCTCACCCCCCAACTTGGACAGGGAAGCTACACCTTC	CASSLTPQLGQGSYTF
TRBV10-3	TRBJ1-1	-	-	TGTGCCATCAGTGAGAATTTCGAGGGAGGATTGGCTTTCTTT	CAISENFEGGLAFF
TRBV7-9	TRBJ1-2	-	TRBD1	TGTGCCAGCAGCTTAGACGGACAGGGCGGGGGTGGCTACACCTTC	CASSLDGQGGGGYTF
TRBV7-9	TRBJ1-4	-	-	TGTGCCAGCAGCTTAGATCTTTCCGGGTACGAAAAACTGTTTTTT	CASSLDLSGYEKLFF
TRBV2	TRBJ2-7	-	-	TGTGCCAGCAGTGAGCGGTACGAGCAGTACTTC	CASSERYEQYF
TRBV5-1	TRBJ1-1	-	-	TGCGCCAGCAGGAAAGGTGAACATGGACTGAACACTGAAGCTTTCTTT	CASRKGEHGLNTEAFF
TRBV6-4	TRBJ2-3	-	-	TGTGCCAGCAAGGTGGGAACTAGCACAGATACGCAGTATTTT	CASKVGTSTDTQYF
TRBV6-5	TRBJ1-1	few	-	TGTGCCAGCACCCTGAGCAGACAGATAAACACTGAAGCTTTCTTT	CASTLSRQINTEAFF
TRBV7-8	TRBJ2-3	-	TRBD2	TGTGCCAGCAGCTTGTTGGGCGGGGGGGCCCAGTATTTT	CASSLLGGGAQYF
TRBV27	TRBJ2-7	-	-	TGTGCCAGCAGTGTAAAAGCGCCGAGCTCCTACGAGCAGTACTTC	CASSVKAPSSYEQYF
TRBV6-4	TRBJ1-1	-	-	TGTGCCAGCAGTACCGACAGAGACACTGAAGCTTTCTTT	CASSTDRDTEAFF
TRBV6-6	TRBJ2-1	-	-	TGTGCCAGCAGTAGGGGGATCCTAGGGAATGAGCAGTTCTTC	CASSRGILGNEQFF
TRBV20-1	TRBJ1-3	-	-	TGCAGTGCGGGCTCTGGAAACACCATATATTTT	CSAGSGNTIYF
TRBV20-1	TRBJ2-7	few	-	TGCAGTGCTAGAGCCCGAACGGAGCAGTACTTC	CSARARTEQYF
TRBV12-3/TRBV12-4	TRBJ2-1	-	TRBD2	TGTGCCAGCAGTTGGCGGGGGTTCGATGAGCAGTTCTTC	CASSWRGFDEQFF
TRBV20-1	TRBJ2-5	-	-	TGCAGTGCTCAGTACCAAGAGACCCAGTACTTC	CSAQYQETQYF
TRBV6-5	TRBJ2-5	-	TRBD2	TGTGCCAGCGACGGGGGGTGGGAGACCCAGTACTTC	CASDGGWETQYF
TRBV19	TRBJ1-1	-	TRBD1	TGTGCCAGTAGTATCGGGACAGAGAACACTGAAGCTTTCTTT	CASSIGTENTEAFF
TRBV7-2	TRBJ2-7	once	-	TGTGCCAGCAGTTCAGGGGGGAGCTCCTACGAGCAGTACTTC	CASSSGGSSYEQYF
TRBV12-5	TRBJ2-7	-	TRBD1	TGTGCTAGTGGTTTGGCCGGGACAGTGATTCCCTACGAGCAGTACTTC	CASGLAGTVIPYEQYF
TRBV5-8	TRBJ1-4	-	-	TGTGCCAGCAGCTTGGTTAATACGGGGGATGAAAAACTGTTTTTT	CASSLVNTGDEKLFF
TRBV15	TRBJ2-2	-	-	TGTGCCACCAGCAGGAGGCCTGGGGAGCTGTTTTTT	CATSRRPGELFF
TRBV10-3	TRBJ2-7	-	TRBD2	TGTGCCATCAGTGAGTCACTAGCGGGAGGGTACGAGCAGTACTTC	CAISESLAGGYEQYF
TRBV5-1	TRBJ2-3	-	TRBD1	TGCGCCAGCAGCTTGGAGGACAGGAGCAAGGATACGCAGTATTTT	CASSLEDRSKDTQYF
TRBV27	TRBJ2-1	-	-	TGTGCCAGCAGCCAGGATTACGGACGGGGGCAGTTCTTC	CASSQDYGRGQFF
TRBV11-3	TRBJ1-6	once	-	TGTGCCAGCAGCCTTGACAGGAATAATTCACCCCTCCACTTT	CASSLDRNNSPLHF
TRBV19	TRBJ2-7	-	-	TGTGCCAGTAGCCTACTCCAGGGCGGCGAGCAGTACTTC	CASSLLQGGEQYF
TRBV24-1	TRBJ1-5	-	-	TGTGCCACCAGTGAAGCTGTGGGGCCAGGGGTTCAGCCCCAGCATTTT	CATSEAVGPGVQPQHF
TRBV19	TRBJ2-7	-	TRBD2	TGTGCCAGTAGTGCCTCGGGGGGAAAGTACGAGCAGTACTTC	CASSASGGKYEQYF
TRBV2	TRBJ1-2	few	TRBD1	TGTGCCAGCAGTACCGGGACAGGGGTTGGCTACACCTTC	CASSTGTGVGYTF
TRBV7-9	TRBJ1-1	-	-	TGTGCCAGCAGCTTAGGTGGGGCGAGTAACACTGAAGCTTTCTTT	CASSLGGASNTEAFF
TRBV9	TRBJ1-1	few	-	TGTGCCAGCAGCGTAATGTCGAACACTGAAGCTTTCTTT	CASSVMSNTEAFF
TRBV6-2/TRBV6-3	TRBJ1-5	-	-	TGTGCCAGCAGTTTAGGGCAGGGGCGGTTGAGATATCAGCCCCAGCATTTT	CASSLGQGRLRYQPQHF
TRBV7-2	TRBJ2-1	-	-	TGTGCCAGCAGCTTAACGCGGGGTACCATCAATGAGCAGTTCTTC	CASSLTRGTINEQFF
TRBV4-3	TRBJ1-1	-	TRBD1	TGCGCCAGCAGCCAAACGCCCGGGGGGGGACAGGTGGCTTTCTTT	CASSQTPGGGQVAFF
TRBV19	TRBJ2-2	-	-	TGTGCCAGTAGCTTGACAGGAGAGAACACCGGGGAGCTGTTTTTT	CASSLTGENTGELFF
TRBV11-3	TRBJ1-6	once	TRBD1	TGTGCCAGCAGCTTATGGGACAGCAATTCACCCCTCCACTTT	CASSLWDSNSPLHF
TRBV6-5	TRBJ2-1	-	-	TGTGCCAGCCTAGCTCAGCCCTCCTCAGAGGAGCAGTTCTTC	CASLAQPSSEEQFF
TRBV2	TRBJ2-3	-	-	TGTGCCAGCAGCCTATGGCGGGGTAGCACAGATACGCAGTATTTT	CASSLWRGSTDTQYF
TRBV7-8	TRBJ1-1	few	-	TGTGCCAGCAGCTTAGCCGGACAGAACACTGAAGCTTTCTTT	CASSLAGQNTEAFF
TRBV21-1	TRBJ2-6	few	-	TGTGCCAGCACCCCCAAAGATGGCCAGCCTGCCGGCTCTGGGGCCAACGTCCTGACTTTC	CASTPKDGQPAGSGANVLTF
TRBV2	TRBJ1-2	-	-	TGTGCCAGCACCCGTTTGGGGGCCAACTATGGCTACACCTTC	CASTRLGANYGYTF
TRBV5-5	TRBJ1-2	once	-	TGTGCCAGCAGCTTGGCCCGGGGGGCGGATGGCTACACCTTC	CASSLARGADGYTF